Shown below are 19 T cell receptor beta chains from a single sample sequenced in a study of blood T cell repertoires in COVID-19. Libraries were prepared by immunoSEQ multiplex PCR; TCRdb keeps only in-frame clonotypes and omits some of them. Among approximately 200,000 clones listed, roughly 86% were seen once. Material: peripheral blood. The receptor set was obtained from a woman in her thirties with active or convalescent COVID-19.

The gene calls are TRBV6-5 and TRBJ1-6; 7 bases match TRBD1. This CDR3 comprises 14 residues. V shed 10 bases, J shed 5 bases, and the junction held 8 bases outside the gene matches. Germline CDR1 is MNHEY and CDR2 is SVGAGI. CDR3 sequence reads: CATRVGQDNSPLHF. CDR3 nucleotides: TGTGCCACCCGGGTAGGACAGGATAATTCACCCCTCCACTTT.

CDR3 amino acids: CASHRSTNTEAFF. DNA of the CDR3: TGTGCCAGTCACAGGAGCACGAACACTGAAGCTTTCTTT. V gene TRBV19 combines with J gene TRBJ1-1; D possibly corresponds to TRBD1 (5 bases). The CDR3 length is 13 residues. Germline CDR1 reads LNHDA; CDR2 reads SQIVND (reference sequence). The V and J ends lost 8 bases and 1 base respectively, with 11 bases between them.

V usage is TRBV27 and J usage is TRBJ2-5; TRBD2 aligns across 7 bases. V was pared by 6 bases and J by 0 bases, with 10 bases of the junction left unmatched. The CDR3 extends over 16 amino acids. Germline loops: CDR1 MNHEY, CDR2 SMNVEV (reference sequence). In nucleotides, the CDR3 is TGTGCCAGCAGCTCTAGGGAGCGGGGTTACCAAGAGACCCAGTACTTC. Translation: CASSSRERGYQETQYF.

Concerning this clone itself: In the same sample, other DNA sequences code for this CDR3. The gene calls are TRBV27 and TRBJ2-7; a weak D match, TRBD1 (6 bases). The V end lost 10 bases, the J end lost 4 bases, and 26 bases lay between the germline ends. Germline V lookup: CDR1 MNHEY, CDR2 SMNVEV (reference sequence). The CDR3 extends over 16 amino acids. CDR3 loop: CATPPTGRPGPYEQYF. CDR3 nucleotide sequence: TGTGCCACCCCCCCAACAGGGCGTCCGGGGCCGTACGAGCAGTACTTC.

The chain carries TRBV28 and TRBJ2-7; D perhaps matches TRBD2 (7 bases). CDR3 length equals 15 residues. CDR1 and CDR2 from the germline V gene are MDHEN and SYDVKM. Trimming took off 5 bases at V and 3 bases at J, with 17 bases between the two ends. The CDR3 nucleotides read TGTGCCAGCAGTCCGCTAGGGGGGGTTAGCTACGAGCAGTACTTC. Translating it yields CASSPLGGVSYEQYF.

The gene calls are TRBV5-1 and TRBJ2-5; D gene uncertain. The V and J ends lost 1 base and 2 bases respectively, with 6 bases between them. The germline CDR1 and CDR2 sequences are SGHRS and YFSETQ. The CDR3 covers 13 residues. The CDR3 spells CASSLYRQETQYF. DNA for the CDR3: TGCGCCAGCAGCTTGTACCGGCAAGAGACCCAGTACTTC.

CDR3 sequence (DNA): TGCGCCAGCAGCACCGGACAGGGGGAGACCGGGGAGCTGTTTTTT. Residues: CASSTGQGETGELFF. This chain links TRBV5-1 with TRBJ2-2, with 10 bases aligning to TRBD1. Looked up from germline, CDR1 is SGHRS and CDR2 is YFSETQ. The V segment lost 4 bases and the J segment 5 bases; nucleotides outside the gene matches: 5. This CDR3 contains 15 residues.

The chain uses TRBV20-1 and TRBJ1-1; a weak D match, TRBD1 (5 bases). The germline gives CDR1 DFQATT, CDR2 SNEGSKA (reference sequence). The ends were cut back, 6 bases at V and 5 bases at J, with 10 bases in the middle. The CDR3 extends over 11 amino acids. CDR3 DNA sequence: TGCAGTGCCGGGGGTCGGACTGAAGCTTTCTTT. Amino acids: CSAGGRTEAFF.

This chain links TRBV5-1 with TRBJ1-1; D gene unclear. Deletions cut 1 base from V and 0 bases from J, with 7 bases between. The CDR3 runs to 14 residues. The germline V gene encodes CDR1 SGHRS and CDR2 YFSETQ. The CDR3 nucleotides read TGCGCCAGCAGCTTGAGCATGATGAACACTGAAGCTTTCTTT. This encodes CASSLSMMNTEAFF.

V and J are TRBV27 and TRBJ2-3; D is unresolved. Germline lookup yields CDR1 MNHEY and CDR2 SMNVEV (reference sequence). Trimming pared 10 bases from V and 0 bases from J, leaving 23 bases between. This CDR3 has 17 amino acids. In nucleotides, the CDR3 is TGTGCCACCATACCCCTGGGCTTACATTCTAGCACAGATACGCAGTATTTT. It codes for CATIPLGLHSSTDTQYF.

This rearrangement joins TRBV2 to TRBJ1-3, with 8 bases matching TRBD1. This CDR3 contains 13 residues. V lost 6 bases, J lost 8 bases, and 6 bases stayed unmatched. Germline V CDR1 and CDR2: SNHLY, FYNNEI. CDR3 residues: CASRADRGDTIYF. The CDR3 bases are TGTGCCAGCAGAGCCGACAGGGGAGACACCATATATTTT.

The chain recombines TRBV19 with TRBJ2-5; 10 positions agree with TRBD1. V shed 4 bases, J shed 2 bases, and the junction held 10 bases outside the gene matches. CDR1 LNHDA and CDR2 SQIVND come from the germline V gene (reference sequence). This CDR3 contains 17 residues. CDR3 DNA sequence: TGTGCCAGTAGTACCCGACCGAGGGGACAGGGGCAAGAGACCCAGTACTTC. Its protein is CASSTRPRGQGQETQYF. Looking up the rest from reference TRBV19 and TRBJ2-5 gives the full variable domain: DGGITQSPKYLFRKEGQNVTLSCEQNLNHDAMYWYRQDPGQGLRLIYYSQIVNDFQKGDIAEGYSVSREKKESFPLTVTSAQKNPTAFYLCASSTRPRGQGQETQYFGPGTRLLVL.

This sequence joins TRBV25-1 and TRBJ2-2; 7 bases fit TRBD1. CDR3 length: 14 amino acids. Germline CDR1 and CDR2: MGHDK and SYGVNS. Trimming removed 9 bases from V and 6 bases from J; junction bases left unmatched: 10. This chain's CDR3 is CASRGLKVAGELFF. Here the CDR3 DNA reads TGTGCCAGTAGGGGGCTTAAGGTCGCCGGGGAGCTGTTTTTT.

The chain has TRBV3-1 (or the pseudogene TRBV3-2) and TRBJ2-1; 10 bases agree with TRBD2. CDR3 length equals 15 residues. V shed 6 bases, J shed 4 bases, and the junction held 6 bases outside the gene matches. Looked up from germline, CDR1 is LGHDT and CDR2 is YNNKEL (reference sequence). The DNA for the CDR3 is TGTGCCAGCAGTCAGACTAGCGGGTGGTACAATGAGCAGTTCTTC. Amino acid sequence: CASSQTSGWYNEQFF.

V gene TRBV2 combines with J gene TRBJ1-1; a possible D gene is TRBD1 (5 bases). V lost 1 base, J lost 4 bases, and 13 bases lay in between. Germline V gives CDR1 SNHLY, CDR2 FYNNEI. The CDR3 length is 15 residues. The CDR3 region is CASSEDRPLGTEAFF. In DNA, the CDR3 is TGTGCCAGCAGTGAAGACAGGCCACTCGGCACTGAAGCTTTCTTT.

V gene TRBV5-1 combines with J gene TRBJ1-2, with D unresolved. This CDR3 region has 14 residues. Germline loops: CDR1 SGHRS, CDR2 YFSETQ. V shed 0 bases and J shed 3 bases, with 9 bases lying between them. CDR3 protein: CASSLGAADYGYTF. The DNA of the CDR3 is TGCGCCAGCAGCTTGGGAGCGGCTGACTATGGCTACACCTTC.

The chain uses TRBV5-1 and TRBJ2-3; unclear D gene. The germline V and J ends were trimmed by 1 base and 5 bases, with 8 bases remaining between them. The CDR3 length is 13 residues. Germline CDR1 and CDR2: SGHRS and YFSETQ. This CDR3 is CASSLTERDTQYF. The DNA of the CDR3 is TGCGCCAGCAGCTTGACTGAAAGAGATACGCAGTATTTT.

This clone occurred once. Other DNA variants within this sample encode the same CDR3. V usage is TRBV11-2 and J usage is TRBJ2-5; D possibly corresponds to TRBD1 (6 bases). Trimming left V 5 bases short and J 2 bases short, with 12 bases between. Germline assignment: CDR1 SGHAT and CDR2 FQNNGV. This CDR3 region has 14 residues. CDR3 coding DNA: TGTGCCAGCAGCCGCGGACAGCTACAAGAGACCCAGTACTTC. It codes for CASSRGQLQETQYF.

This chain connects TRBV7-2 to TRBJ2-2, with D possibly matching TRBD2 (7 bases). Trimming shortened V by 1 base and J by 4 bases, and 10 bases separated the two germline ends. The CDR3 has 15 residues. CDR1 SGHTA and CDR2 FQGNSA come from the germline V gene. The CDR3 protein is CASSLVGGLTGELFF. The CDR3, as DNA: TGTGCCAGCAGCTTAGTGGGGGGGCTCACCGGGGAGCTGTTTTTT.